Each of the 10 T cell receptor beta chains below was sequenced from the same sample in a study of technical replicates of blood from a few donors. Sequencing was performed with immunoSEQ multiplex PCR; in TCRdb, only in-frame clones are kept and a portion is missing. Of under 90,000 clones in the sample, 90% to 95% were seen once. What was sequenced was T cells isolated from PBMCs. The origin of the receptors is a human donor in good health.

CDR3 DNA sequence: TGCAGCGCCCCGGGACAGGGATTAGACGAGCAGTACTTC. This sequence encodes CSAPGQGLDEQYF. The chain couples TRBV29-1 to TRBJ2-7, with 9 nucleotides matching TRBD1. CDR3 length equals 13 residues. Germline V gene lookup returns CDR1 SQVTM and CDR2 ANQGSEA. Unmatched junction bases numbered 9, after V lost 7 bases and J lost 5 bases.

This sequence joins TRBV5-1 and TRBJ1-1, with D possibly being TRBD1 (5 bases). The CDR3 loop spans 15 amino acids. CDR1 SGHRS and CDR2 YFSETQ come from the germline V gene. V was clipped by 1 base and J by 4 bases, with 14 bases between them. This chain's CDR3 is CASSLLGARATEAFF. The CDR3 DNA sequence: TGCGCCAGCAGCTTGTTAGGGGCGCGTGCCACTGAAGCTTTCTTT.

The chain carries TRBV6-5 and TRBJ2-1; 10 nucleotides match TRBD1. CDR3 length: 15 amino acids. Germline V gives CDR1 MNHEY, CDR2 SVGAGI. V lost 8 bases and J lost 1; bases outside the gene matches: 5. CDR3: CASAWGQGSYNEQFF. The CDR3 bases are TGTGCCAGCGCGTGGGGACAGGGGTCCTACAATGAGCAGTTCTTC.

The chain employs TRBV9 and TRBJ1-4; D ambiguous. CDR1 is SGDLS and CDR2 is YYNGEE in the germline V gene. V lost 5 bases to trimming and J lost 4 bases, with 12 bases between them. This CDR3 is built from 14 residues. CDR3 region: CASSLSPFNEKLFF. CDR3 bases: TGTGCCAGCAGTCTTTCCCCGTTTAATGAAAAACTGTTTTTT.

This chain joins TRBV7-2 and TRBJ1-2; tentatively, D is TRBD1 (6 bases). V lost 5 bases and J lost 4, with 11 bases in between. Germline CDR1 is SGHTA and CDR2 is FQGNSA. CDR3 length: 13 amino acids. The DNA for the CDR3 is TGTGCCAGCAGCGACAGGACTCTCTATGGCTACACCTTC. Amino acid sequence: CASSDRTLYGYTF. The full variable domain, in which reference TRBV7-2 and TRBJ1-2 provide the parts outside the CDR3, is GAGVSQSPSNKVTEKGKDVELRCDPISGHTALYWYRQSLGQGLEFLIYFQGNSAPDKSGLPSDRFSAERTGGSVSTLTIQRTQQEDSAVYLCASSDRTLYGYTFGSGTRLTVV.

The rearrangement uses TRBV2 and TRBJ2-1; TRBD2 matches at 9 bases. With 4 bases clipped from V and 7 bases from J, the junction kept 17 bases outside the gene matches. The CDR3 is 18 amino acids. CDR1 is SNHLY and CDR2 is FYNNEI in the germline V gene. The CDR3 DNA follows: TGTGCCAGCAGTGGAGGAGGACGCGGGGGGGCCGGGATGAATGAGCAGTTCTTC. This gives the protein CASSGGGRGGAGMNEQFF.

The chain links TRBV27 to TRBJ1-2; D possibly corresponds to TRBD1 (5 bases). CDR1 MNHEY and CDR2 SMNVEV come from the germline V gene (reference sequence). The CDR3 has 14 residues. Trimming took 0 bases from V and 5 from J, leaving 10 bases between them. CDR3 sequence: CASSLSATAYGYTF. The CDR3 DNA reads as TGTGCCAGCAGTTTATCCGCGACAGCGTATGGCTACACCTTC.

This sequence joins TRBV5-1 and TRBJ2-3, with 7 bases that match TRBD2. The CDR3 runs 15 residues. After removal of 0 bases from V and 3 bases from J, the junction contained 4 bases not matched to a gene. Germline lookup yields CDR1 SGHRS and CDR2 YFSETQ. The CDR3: CASSLGVSGTDTQYF. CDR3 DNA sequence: TGCGCCAGCAGCTTGGGGGTTAGCGGGACAGATACGCAGTATTTT.

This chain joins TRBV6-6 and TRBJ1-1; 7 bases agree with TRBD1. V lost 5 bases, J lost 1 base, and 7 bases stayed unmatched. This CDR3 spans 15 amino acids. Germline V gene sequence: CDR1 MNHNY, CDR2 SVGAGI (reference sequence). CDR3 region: CASSDPTGKNTEAFF. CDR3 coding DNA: TGTGCCAGCAGTGATCCGACAGGGAAGAACACTGAAGCTTTCTTT.

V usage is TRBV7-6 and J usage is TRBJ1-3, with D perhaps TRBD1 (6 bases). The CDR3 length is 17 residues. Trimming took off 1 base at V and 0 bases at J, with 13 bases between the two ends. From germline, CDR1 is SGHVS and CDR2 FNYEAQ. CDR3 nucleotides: TGTGCCAGCAGCTTAGTGGCAGGGGTCGGCTCTGGAAACACCATATATTTT. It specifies CASSLVAGVGSGNTIYF.